This T cell receptor (beta chain) was retrieved from a study of T cells in Graves' hyperthyroidism and ophthalmopathy. Study as a whole: Upon initial diagnosis and before any treatment, peripheral blood was collected. Study-level results: Ophthalmopathy was predicted by the model a median of 6.5 months ahead of onset. Appearing also in blood were most of the thyroid clonotypes expanded above 0.001.

This CDR3 region has 15 residues. Germline loops: CDR1 SGHRS, CDR2 YFSETQ. V lost 7 bases to trimming and J lost 3 bases; unmatched junction nucleotides: 10. TCR beta CDR3 regions were amplified from RNA. Carried out on the TCR CDR3, a first-round RT-PCR used the HTBI primer set. From the multiplex PCR reads, TCRdb called clonotypes with MiXCR, one entry per CDR3 protein. This sample has roughly 700,000 distinct CDR3 sequences, with roughly a third found just once. Stable Graves' hyperthyroidism denoted no ophthalmopathy progression over 18 months. Ten or more counts support this clonotype. The target antigen is unknown.

The receptor was derived from a woman aged 40 to 50 with Graves' hyperthyroidism. Sequenced sample: blood. The gene calls are TRBV5-1 and TRBJ1-1, with 9 bases fitting TRBD1. The CDR3 here is CASQKGDRADTEAFF. CDR3 sequence (DNA): TGCGCCAGCCAAAAAGGGGACAGGGCGGACACTGAAGCTTTCTTT.